Following are 18 T cell receptor beta chains from one sample sequenced in a study of siplizumab effects on memory and regulatory T cells. This table comes from immunoSEQ multiplex PCR, and its TCRdb copy is limited to in-frame clones, with some not included. The sample comprises some 97,000 clones, approximately 90% of which are singletons, and around 0.68% rests with the top ten. The sample consisted of Tregs sorted from blood. Receptor source: a human donor in good health.

V is TRBV7-4 and J is TRBJ2-7; D perhaps matches TRBD1 (5 bases). CDR3 size: 15 residues. Germline V lookup: CDR1 SGHVT, CDR2 SQSDAQ. The V gene lost 7 bases and the J gene lost 3 bases, with 19 bases spanning the gap. CDR3 sequence (DNA): TGTGCCAGCATTTTGATCCAGGCAGGGTTCTACGAGCAGTACTTC. Protein sequence: CASILIQAGFYEQYF.

The V call is TRBV27, the J call TRBJ1-2; D gene ambiguous. The CDR3 has 13 residues. Germline V gene lookup returns CDR1 MNHEY and CDR2 SMNVEV (reference sequence). Trimming left V 6 bases short and J 8 bases short, with 16 bases between. The CDR3: CASRLFGGGGYTF. CDR3 nucleotides: TGTGCCAGCAGGCTCTTCGGCGGCGGGGGCTACACCTTC.

Only one count was recorded for this clone. This sequence joins TRBV6-5 and TRBJ1-1; D is undetermined. V lost 3 bases and J 2 bases, leaving 10 bases between the germline ends. This CDR3 has 14 amino acids. Germline lookup yields CDR1 MNHEY and CDR2 SVGAGI. CDR3 DNA: TGTGCCAGCAGTTATATCTCCAGAAACACTGAAGCTTTCTTT. Translating it yields CASSYISRNTEAFF.

The gene calls are TRBV29-1 and TRBJ2-5; no firm D call. The CDR3 consists of 12 residues. The germline gives CDR1 SQVTM, CDR2 ANQGSEA. Trimming shortened V by 4 bases and J by 1 base, and 7 bases separated the two germline ends. CDR3 residues: CSVANGQETQYF. The CDR3 bases are TGCAGCGTTGCAAACGGCCAAGAGACCCAGTACTTC. The full variable domain, completed using reference TRBV29-1 and TRBJ2-5, is SAVISQKPSRDICQRGTSLTIQCQVDSQVTMMFWYRQQPGQSLTLIATANQGSEATYESGFVIDKFPISRPNLTFSTLTVSNMSPEDSSIYLCSVANGQETQYFGPGTRLLVL.

The gene calls are TRBV5-6 and TRBJ2-6, with unresolved D. The CDR3 runs 17 residues. V was cut by 1 base and J by 2 bases, with 13 bases left in between. CDR1 is SGHDT, CDR2 YYEEEE, per germline. CDR3 residues: CASSLIGAQAGANVLTF. The CDR3 bases are TGTGCCAGCAGCTTGATTGGAGCCCAGGCTGGGGCCAACGTCCTGACTTTC.

The rearrangement uses TRBV7-9 and TRBJ2-5; D uncertain. The CDR3 covers 12 residues. Trimming took off 4 bases at V and 7 bases at J, with 10 bases between the two ends. Per the germline V gene, CDR1 is SEHNR and CDR2 is FQNEAQ (reference sequence). In nucleotides, the CDR3 is TGTGCCAGCAGCTCTTTCGCCGGGACCCAGTACTTC. It yields the protein CASSSFAGTQYF.

The V call is TRBV6-1, the J call TRBJ2-5, with D possibly being TRBD2 (6 bases). The CDR3 has 13 residues. Trimming pared 5 bases from V and 1 base from J, leaving 8 bases between. Germline CDR1 MNHNS, CDR2 SASEGT. Here the CDR3 reads CASSWGLQETQYF. In DNA, the CDR3 is TGTGCCAGCAGTTGGGGACTCCAAGAGACCCAGTACTTC.

This clone was seen only a few times. The chain has TRBV2 and TRBJ1-1, with a tentative D call TRBD1 (5 bases). Germline values: CDR1 SNHLY, CDR2 FYNNEI. Between the trimmed V and J ends, which lost 10 bases and 2 bases, there was a span of 11 bases. The CDR3 contains 12 residues. As DNA, the CDR3 is TGTGCCACCGTGACAGATAACACTGAAGCTTTCTTT. Translated, it gives CATVTDNTEAFF.

V is TRBV2 and J is TRBJ1-3; possibly TRBD1 for D (6 bases). The V gene's germline CDR1 is SNHLY and CDR2 FYNNEI. This CDR3 is 17 amino acids long. Trimming cost V 6 bases and J 0 bases, with 18 bases left between them. The CDR3 is CASSIPRQEFSGNTIYF. The CDR3 DNA sequence: TGTGCCAGCAGCATACCAAGACAGGAATTCTCTGGAAACACCATATATTTT. Looking up the rest from reference TRBV2 and TRBJ1-3 gives the full variable domain: EPEVTQTPSHQVTQMGQEVILRCVPISNHLYFYWYRQILGQKVEFLVSFYNNEISEKSEIFDDQFSVERPDGSNFTLKIRSTKLEDSAMYFCASSIPRQEFSGNTIYFGEGSWLTVV.

The rearrangement joins TRBV11-2 to TRBJ2-7; the D gene is possibly TRBD2 (5 bases). V lost 1 base to trimming and J lost 7 bases, with 14 bases between them. Germline CDR1 SGHAT, CDR2 FQNNGV. The CDR3 is made up of 14 amino acids. CDR3 in DNA: TGTGCCAGCAGCTTAGTGGAGGTTCCCCCTGAGCAGTACTTC. Amino acids: CASSLVEVPPEQYF.

The gene calls are TRBV10-1 and TRBJ2-3, with D perhaps TRBD2 (5 bases). The V end was cut by 0 bases, the J end by 5 bases, with 9 bases between. Germline CDR1 WNHNN, CDR2 SYGVQD (reference sequence). This CDR3 is 14 amino acids long. CDR3 region: CASSESYGRDTQYF. The CDR3 DNA reads TGCGCCAGCAGTGAGTCGTATGGGAGAGATACGCAGTATTTT.

The rearrangement links TRBV9 to TRBJ2-5, with D perhaps matching TRBD2 (6 bases). The V end was cut by 4 bases, the J end by 5 bases, with 21 bases between. CDR3 size: 16 residues. Germline V gene data show CDR1 as SGDLS and CDR2 as YYNGEE. CDR3: CASSHGTSGRWETQYF. CDR3 bases: TGTGCCAGCAGCCACGGGACTTCGGGGCGGTGGGAGACCCAGTACTTC.

The V gene is TRBV6-6, the J gene TRBJ2-2; D is undetermined. Germline CDR1 MNHNY, CDR2 SVGAGI (reference sequence). The CDR3 runs 14 residues. The V gene lost 0 bases and the J gene lost 6 bases, with 8 bases spanning the gap. The CDR3 sequence is CASSYSTKPGELFF. The CDR3, as DNA: TGTGCCAGCAGTTACTCGACCAAGCCCGGGGAGCTGTTTTTT.

The chain couples TRBV4-1 to TRBJ2-5, with 14 bases fitting TRBD2. This CDR3 has 17 amino acids. Germline CDR1 reads MGHRA; CDR2 reads YSYEKL. V shed 4 bases and J 5 bases; nucleotides not matched to a gene: 9. The DNA of the CDR3 is TGCGCCAGCAGCCGAACCGGGACTAGCGGGAGTTTGGAGACCCAGTACTTC. Its translation is CASSRTGTSGSLETQYF.

This clone was seen a handful of times. The V call is TRBV5-1, the J call TRBJ2-1; D unclear. V lost 0 bases, J lost 6 bases, and 4 bases lay in between. CDR3 size: 12 residues. The germline V gene encodes CDR1 SGHRS and CDR2 YFSETQ. CDR3 DNA sequence: TGCGCCAGCAGCTTGGCAGTCAATGAGCAGTTCTTC. It encodes CASSLAVNEQFF.

The chain recombines TRBV4-1 with TRBJ2-2; tentatively, D is TRBD2 (6 bases). Germline V gene data show CDR1 as MGHRA and CDR2 as YSYEKL. V lost 3 bases, J lost 3 bases, and 11 bases lay in between. This CDR3 contains 15 residues. The chain's CDR3 is CASSQQEGHTGELFF. CDR3 coding DNA: TGCGCCAGCAGCCAGCAGGAGGGCCACACCGGGGAGCTGTTTTTT.

This clone has only one observation. This chain connects TRBV2 to TRBJ2-1; maybe TRBD2 (6 bases). V was clipped by 5 bases and J by 1 base, with 12 bases between them. The CDR3 covers 15 residues. Germline assignment: CDR1 SNHLY and CDR2 FYNNEI. CDR3 sequence: CASSPTGLSYNEQFF. For the CDR3, the DNA is TGTGCCAGCAGTCCCACGGGACTTTCCTACAATGAGCAGTTCTTC.

This clone was seen once. This sequence joins TRBV10-2 and TRBJ1-5; D is uncertain. Between the trimmed V and J ends, which lost 8 bases and 7 bases, there was a span of 12 bases. Germline assignment: CDR1 WSHSY and CDR2 SAAADI. The CDR3 totals 12 residues. DNA for the CDR3: TGCGCCAGCGGAAACCTGGGACAGCCCCAGCATTTT. Protein sequence: CASGNLGQPQHF.